The 12 T cell receptor beta chains given below trace back to one sample, sequenced in a study of shared clonotypes between healthy human individuals (TCRdb year 2020). Libraries were made using the immunoSEQ multiplex PCR assay. The table was pulled from immuneACCESS by TCRdb, which kept in-frame rearrangements only. Such tables lose some clones; where checked, under half of the loss comes from unresolved V genes, and the rest has no known cause. In this sample the table shows under 2,000,000 clones, about 95% of which occur a single time. The ten largest clones take up 1.2% of the sample. CD8 naive samples were obtained by positive selection for CCR7 among CD45RO-negative cells, yielding a CD45RA+CCR7+ population from which TemRA cells were excluded. The sequenced sample was naive CD8+ T cells sorted from blood. The cell subset or site label of this sample denotes: CD45RA+CCR7+. These receptors came from a man younger than 35 in good health.

V gene TRBV11-2 combines with J gene TRBJ2-1; D remains ambiguous. V was pared by 5 bases and J by 5 bases, with 7 bases between. The germline V gene encodes CDR1 SGHAT and CDR2 FQNNGV. This CDR3 spans 12 amino acids. CDR3 loop: CASSLTNNEQFF. The CDR3 region has the DNA TGTGCCAGCAGCCTCACCAACAATGAGCAGTTCTTC.

Of note for this clone: This specimen includes other DNA sequences encoding the same CDR3. The J gene is TRBJ2-7, the V gene TRBV6-5; perhaps TRBD1 as D (5 bases). V dropped 0 bases and J dropped 5 bases, with 8 bases sitting between them. Germline lookup yields CDR1 MNHEY and CDR2 SVGAGI. CDR3 length: 13 residues. CDR3 coding DNA: TGTGCCAGCAGTTACTCCAAGGGGAACGAGCAGTACTTC. Translated, it gives CASSYSKGNEQYF.

V gene TRBV6-4 combines with J gene TRBJ1-5, with D tentatively TRBD1 (6 bases). The germline V gene has CDR1 MRHNA and CDR2 SNTAGT. Trimming pared 4 bases from V and 4 bases from J, leaving 8 bases between. The CDR3 consists of 13 residues. CDR3 sequence reads: CASSAQGNQPQHF. DNA of the CDR3: TGTGCCAGCAGTGCCCAGGGGAATCAGCCCCAGCATTTT.

As for this clone: The same CDR3 can be traced to other DNA sequences in this sample. The chain has TRBV6-5 and TRBJ1-1; no firm D call. The CDR3 length is 11 residues. V was cut by 2 bases and J by 4 bases, with 2 bases left in between. Germline assignment: CDR1 MNHEY and CDR2 SVGAGI. Written as DNA, the CDR3 is TGTGCCAGCAGTTACGGCACTGAAGCTTTCTTT. It encodes CASSYGTEAFF.

The chain recombines TRBV4-1 with TRBJ2-3; D not resolved. V lost 2 bases, J lost 1 base, and 7 bases lay in between. CDR3 length: 14 amino acids. Germline V lookup: CDR1 MGHRA, CDR2 YSYEKL. The CDR3 protein is CASSQSPGTDTQYF. The CDR3 DNA sequence: TGCGCCAGCAGCCAAAGTCCCGGCACAGATACGCAGTATTTT.

This clone was seen only once. This rearrangement joins TRBV29-1 to TRBJ2-2; TRBD1 matches at 9 bases. This CDR3 has 14 residues. The germline CDR1 and CDR2 sequences are SQVTM and ANQGSEA. Trimming cost V 6 bases and J 1 base; bases outside gene matches: 3. The CDR3 coding sequence is TGCAGCGTCGGGACAGGGTGGAACACCGGGGAGCTGTTTTTT. Translation gives CSVGTGWNTGELFF.

V is TRBV29-1 and J is TRBJ1-2; D is undetermined. Trimming removed 0 bases at V and 4 bases at J, with 12 bases between. The germline gives CDR1 SQVTM, CDR2 ANQGSEA. CDR3 length: 14 residues. The CDR3 reads CSVEETGRLYGYTF. The CDR3 coding sequence is TGCAGCGTTGAAGAAACGGGCCGCCTCTATGGCTACACCTTC.

The V gene is TRBV13, the J gene TRBJ2-5; TRBD2 might be the D (5 bases). Trimming removed 1 base from V and 5 bases from J, with 14 bases in between. This CDR3 spans 15 amino acids. The germline V gene encodes CDR1 PRHDT and CDR2 FYEKMQ (reference sequence). The CDR3 protein is CASSLDRGMRETQYF. CDR3 coding DNA: TGTGCCAGCAGCTTAGATAGAGGGATGCGGGAGACCCAGTACTTC.

The chain employs TRBV5-6 and TRBJ1-1; TRBD1 matches at 9 bases. The V and J ends lost 4 bases and 0 bases, in that order; junction bases with no gene match: 10. This CDR3 region has 17 residues. CDR1 is SGHDT, CDR2 YYEEEE, per germline. CDR3 protein: CASSLPRDRVMNTEAFF. CDR3 bases: TGTGCCAGCAGCCTACCTCGGGACAGGGTTATGAACACTGAAGCTTTCTTT.

The chain employs TRBV9 and TRBJ2-5; TRBD2 aligns across 10 bases. The germline gives CDR1 SGDLS, CDR2 YYNGEE. The CDR3 runs to 15 residues. Trimming removed 4 bases from V and 1 base from J; junction bases left unmatched: 4. CDR3 nucleotides: TGTGCCAGCAGCCCAGCGGGGGGGCCCCAAGAGACCCAGTACTTC. This encodes CASSPAGGPQETQYF.

V gene TRBV7-9 combines with J gene TRBJ2-1; D is uncertain. Trimming cost V 7 bases and J 3 bases, with 16 bases left between them. This CDR3 region has 15 residues. The germline V gene has CDR1 SEHNR and CDR2 FQNEAQ (reference sequence). CDR3 sequence: CASIPPFSHYNEQFF. In nucleotides, the CDR3 is TGTGCCAGCATCCCCCCCTTCTCCCACTACAATGAGCAGTTCTTC.

This chain joins TRBV11-2 and TRBJ2-7, with no clear D. The CDR3 has 13 amino acids. Germline V gives CDR1 SGHAT, CDR2 FQNNGV. V lost 5 bases and J 5 bases, leaving 13 bases between the germline ends. In nucleotides, the CDR3 is TGTGCCAGCAGCCTATCCCTTAGGAACGAGCAGTACTTC. Translation: CASSLSLRNEQYF.